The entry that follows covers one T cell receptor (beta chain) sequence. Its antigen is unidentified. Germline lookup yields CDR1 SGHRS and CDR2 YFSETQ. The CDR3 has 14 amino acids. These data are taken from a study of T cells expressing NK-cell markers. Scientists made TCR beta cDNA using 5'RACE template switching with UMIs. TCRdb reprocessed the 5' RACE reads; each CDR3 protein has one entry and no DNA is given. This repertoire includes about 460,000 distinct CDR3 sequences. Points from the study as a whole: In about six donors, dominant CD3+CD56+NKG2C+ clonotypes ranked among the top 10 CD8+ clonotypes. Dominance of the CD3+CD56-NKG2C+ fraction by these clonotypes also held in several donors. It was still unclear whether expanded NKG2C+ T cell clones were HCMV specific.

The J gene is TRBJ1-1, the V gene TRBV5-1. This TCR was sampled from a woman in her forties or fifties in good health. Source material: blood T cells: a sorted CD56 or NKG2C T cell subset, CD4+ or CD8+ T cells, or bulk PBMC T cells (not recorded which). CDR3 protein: CASSLAVGYTEAFF.